This entry concerns a single T cell receptor beta chain. Its recognized antigen is unknown. One base away there is no much larger clone; base qualities are not given. This sample is drawn from a study of radiation and T cells in renal cell carcinoma (dated by TCRdb to 2019 to 2021). Context from the whole study: A total of 50 or so samples underwent TCR beta sequencing, made up of roughly 26 tumors and around 27 peripheral blood samples. The last blood draw happened 4 weeks after radiation, timed to coincide with nephrectomy. A total of 4 million to 5 million unique CDR3 nucleotide sequences, encoding 2.5 million to 3 million unique CDR3 amino acid sequences, were found across all 50 or so samples.

CDR3 length: 14 amino acids, cysteine to phenylalanine. Only CDR3 DNA is held: 42 bases, read in frame from base 1. V gives up 1 base and J gives up 0 bases, and the segment between their germline ends measures 3 bases. The germline V gene yields SGHTA for CDR1 and FQGNSA for CDR2. Sample time point, as interpreted from the label and publication: blood 4 weeks post-SBRT, at nephrectomy. The treatment or condition label corresponds to: 15 Gy SBRT to primary tumor, nephrectomy 4 weeks later. Samples came from a clinical trial, in which primary renal cell carcinomas received 15 Gy stereotactic body radiation therapy followed by nephrectomy 4 weeks later. To follow tumor-enriched clonotypes, serial peripheral blood was collected from radiation-treated patients at baseline and at 2 weeks and 4 weeks after SBRT. Every patient's renal cell carcinoma showed clear cell pathology. The QIAamp DNA Blood Mini Kit (Qiagen) was used to prepare genomic DNA for TCR sequencing. The analyses included only samples that passed all quality control checks.

The immunoSEQ kit was used, according to the manufacturer's recommendations, to generate TCR beta libraries from genomic DNA. For library preparation, a first multiplex PCR was performed with proprietary primers, followed by a second PCR in which unique barcodes were added, and bead cleanups were performed after each round. A kit-provided positive control reaction and a negative control reaction were included in every sample batch. The final libraries underwent checking on an Agilent 4200 TapeStation D1000 ScreenTape, volumetric pooling, and quantification by qPCR. Sequencing was performed on an Illumina NextSeq500 with a MidOutput 150-cycle cartridge, and 156 Read1 and 15 Index1 cycles were run with kit custom primers. The pooled library was loaded at around 1 pM with an approximately 22% PhiX control spike-in. Turning to the authors' computational methods: The vendor-processed data were analyzed in R, and a clonotype was defined as all T cells that share the same CDR3 nucleotide sequence. In the clone abundance analyses, frequencies in each sample were normalized to that sample's 10,000 most abundant clones. Public T cell clones, which averaged fewer than five per sample, were removed prior to analysis. An abundance difference of at least 32-fold between compartments was the criterion for calling clonotypes tumor-enriched or baseline blood-enriched. A beta-binomial differential abundance model was used to identify clonotypes that were expanded or contracted between blood time points. Tumor-blood repertoire similarity was measured with the Baroni-Urbani and Buser coefficient, and group comparisons used two-tailed Wilcoxon tests in R. TCRdb limited this immuneACCESS table to in-frame rearrangements with V and J called. A share of clones is missing; checked studies link under half to unresolved V genes, and the rest is unexplained. V, J and clone size reflect that table, while D and trimming were determined from the DNA. This sample is represented by fewer than 85,000 clones; 80% to 90% of them were singletons. The ten largest clonotypes hold roughly 6% of the sample.

Findings and caveats that apply to the study as a whole: Because pretreatment tumor biopsies were not available, the baseline intratumoral presence of clonotypes could not be determined. In blood, the top tumor clonotypes increased between baseline and 2 weeks post-radiation and then shrank by 4 weeks, which suggests that tumor-resident clones expanded only transiently. Tracking of blood repertoire dynamics stopped at less than five weeks after treatment, with no follow-up past that point. Effects of radiation dose or scheduling on the TCR repertoire could not be addressed with the single-armed trial design.

The sequence links TRBV7-2 to TRBJ1-4; the D gene cannot be named for sure. This specimen was blood, taken from a patient whose treatment included radiotherapy and nephrectomy. The origin of this receptor is a woman in her seventies with renal cell carcinoma. The DNA is TGTGCCAGCAGCTTAGACGCAACTAATGAAAAACTGTTTTTT. Its protein product is CASSLDATNEKLFF.